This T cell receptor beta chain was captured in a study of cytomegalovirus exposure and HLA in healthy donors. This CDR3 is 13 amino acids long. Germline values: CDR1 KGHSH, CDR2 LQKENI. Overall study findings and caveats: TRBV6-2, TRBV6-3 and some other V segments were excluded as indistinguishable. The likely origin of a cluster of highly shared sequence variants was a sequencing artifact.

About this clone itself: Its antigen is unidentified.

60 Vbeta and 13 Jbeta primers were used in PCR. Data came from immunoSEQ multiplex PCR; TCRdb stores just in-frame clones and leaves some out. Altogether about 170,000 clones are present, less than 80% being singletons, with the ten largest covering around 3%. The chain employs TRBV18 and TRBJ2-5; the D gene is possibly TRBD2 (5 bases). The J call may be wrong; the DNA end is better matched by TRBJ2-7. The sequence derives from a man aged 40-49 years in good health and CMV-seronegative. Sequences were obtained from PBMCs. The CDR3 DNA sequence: TGTGCCAGCTCACCGGGAAGCGGTTACGAGCAGTACTTC. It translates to CASSPGSGYEQYF.